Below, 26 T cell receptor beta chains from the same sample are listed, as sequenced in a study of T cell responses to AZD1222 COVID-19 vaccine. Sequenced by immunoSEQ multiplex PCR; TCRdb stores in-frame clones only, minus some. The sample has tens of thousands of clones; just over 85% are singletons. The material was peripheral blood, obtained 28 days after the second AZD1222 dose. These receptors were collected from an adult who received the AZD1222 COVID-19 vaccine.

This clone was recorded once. The CDR3 DNA reads TGTGCCAGCAGCTTAGTTAGCGGGGGCCTATACAATGAGCAGTTCTTC. The encoded protein is CASSLVSGGLYNEQFF. The chain is built from TRBV7-2 and TRBJ2-1; 9 nucleotides align to TRBD2. CDR3 size: 16 residues. Germline CDR1 reads SGHTA; CDR2 reads FQGNSA. J was trimmed by 4 bases and V by 1 base; bases with no gene match: 5.

This CDR3 is CASSRQGGTEAFF. Here the CDR3 DNA reads TGTGCCAGCAGCCGACAGGGCGGCACTGAAGCTTTCTTT. This sequence joins TRBV3-1 (or the pseudogene TRBV3-2) and TRBJ1-1; TRBD1 aligns across 7 bases. From germline, CDR1 is LGHDT and CDR2 YNNKEL (reference sequence). V shed 4 bases and J 4 bases; nucleotides not matched to a gene: 3. The CDR3 consists of 13 residues.

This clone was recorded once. The CDR3 here is CAVGQGNTEAFF. For the CDR3, the DNA is TGTGCCGTCGGGCAGGGGAACACTGAAGCTTTCTTT. The rearrangement links TRBV6-6 to TRBJ1-1; the D gene is possibly TRBD1 (5 bases). Trimming left V 11 bases short and J 1 base short, with 11 bases between. CDR3 length: 12 amino acids. Germline lookup yields CDR1 MNHNY and CDR2 SVGAGI (reference sequence).

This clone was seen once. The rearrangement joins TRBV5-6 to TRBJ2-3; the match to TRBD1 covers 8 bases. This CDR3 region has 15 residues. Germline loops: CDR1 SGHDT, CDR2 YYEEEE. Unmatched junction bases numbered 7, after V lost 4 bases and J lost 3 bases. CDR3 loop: CASSLDRGVTDTQYF. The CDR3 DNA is TGTGCCAGCAGCCTAGACAGGGGAGTGACAGATACGCAGTATTTT.

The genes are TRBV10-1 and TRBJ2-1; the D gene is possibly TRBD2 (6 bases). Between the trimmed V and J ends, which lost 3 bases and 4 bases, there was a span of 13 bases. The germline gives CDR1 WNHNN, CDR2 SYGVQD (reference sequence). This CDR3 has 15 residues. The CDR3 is CASSDGTGRYNEQFF. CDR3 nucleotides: TGCGCCAGCAGTGACGGGACTGGTCGGTACAATGAGCAGTTCTTC.

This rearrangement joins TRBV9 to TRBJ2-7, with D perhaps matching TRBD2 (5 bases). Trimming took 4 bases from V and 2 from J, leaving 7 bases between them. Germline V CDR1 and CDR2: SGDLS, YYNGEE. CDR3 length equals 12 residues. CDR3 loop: CASSPGAYEQYF. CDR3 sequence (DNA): TGTGCCAGCAGCCCCGGGGCCTACGAGCAGTACTTC.

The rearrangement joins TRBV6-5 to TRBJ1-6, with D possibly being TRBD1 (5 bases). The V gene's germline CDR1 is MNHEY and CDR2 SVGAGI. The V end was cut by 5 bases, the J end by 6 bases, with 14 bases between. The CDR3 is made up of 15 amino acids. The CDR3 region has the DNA TGTGCCAGCAGTACGGGACGGAGGGGTAATTCACCCCTCCACTTT. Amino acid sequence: CASSTGRRGNSPLHF.

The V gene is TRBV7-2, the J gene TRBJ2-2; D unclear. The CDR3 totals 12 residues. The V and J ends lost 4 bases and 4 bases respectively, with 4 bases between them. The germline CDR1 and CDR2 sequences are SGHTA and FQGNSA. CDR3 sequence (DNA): TGTGCCAGCAGCTCCGCCACCGGGGAGCTGTTTTTT. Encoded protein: CASSSATGELFF.

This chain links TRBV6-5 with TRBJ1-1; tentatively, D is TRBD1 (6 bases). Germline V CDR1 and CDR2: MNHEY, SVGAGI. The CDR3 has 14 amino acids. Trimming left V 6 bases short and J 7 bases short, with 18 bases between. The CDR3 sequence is CASRNSGQTNEAFF. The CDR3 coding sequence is TGTGCCAGCAGAAACTCGGGACAAACGAATGAAGCTTTCTTT.

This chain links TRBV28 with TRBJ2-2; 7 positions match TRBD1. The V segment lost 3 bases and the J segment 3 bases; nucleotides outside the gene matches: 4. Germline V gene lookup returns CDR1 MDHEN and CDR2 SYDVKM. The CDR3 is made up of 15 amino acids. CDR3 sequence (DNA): TGTGCCAGCAGTTTTGAGGGGGCGCACACCGGGGAGCTGTTTTTT. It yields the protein CASSFEGAHTGELFF.

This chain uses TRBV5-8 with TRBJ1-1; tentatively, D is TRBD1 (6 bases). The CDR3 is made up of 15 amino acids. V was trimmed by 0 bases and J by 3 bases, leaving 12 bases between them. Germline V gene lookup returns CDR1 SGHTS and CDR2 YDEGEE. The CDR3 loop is CASSLAPGADTEAFF. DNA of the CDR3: TGTGCCAGCAGCTTGGCGCCAGGGGCGGACACTGAAGCTTTCTTT.

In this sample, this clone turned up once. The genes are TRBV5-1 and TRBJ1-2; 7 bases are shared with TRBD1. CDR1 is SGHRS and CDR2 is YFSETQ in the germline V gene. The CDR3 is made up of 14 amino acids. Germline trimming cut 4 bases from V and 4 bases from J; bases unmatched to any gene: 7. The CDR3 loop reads CASSPPTGAYGYTF. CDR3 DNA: TGCGCCAGCAGCCCCCCCACAGGGGCCTATGGCTACACCTTC.

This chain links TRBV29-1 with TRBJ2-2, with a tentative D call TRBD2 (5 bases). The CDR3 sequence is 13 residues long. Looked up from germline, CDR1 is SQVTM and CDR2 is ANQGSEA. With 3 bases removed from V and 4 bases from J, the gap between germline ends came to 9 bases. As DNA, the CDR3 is TGCAGCGTTGATGGTCGGGGCACCGGGGAGCTGTTTTTT. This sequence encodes CSVDGRGTGELFF.

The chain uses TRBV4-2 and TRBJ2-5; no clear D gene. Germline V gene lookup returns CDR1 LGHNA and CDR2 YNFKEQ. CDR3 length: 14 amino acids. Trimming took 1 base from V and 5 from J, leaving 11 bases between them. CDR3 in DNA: TGTGCCAGCAGCCAAGGGTCGATGTCGGAGACCCAGTACTTC. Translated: CASSQGSMSETQYF.

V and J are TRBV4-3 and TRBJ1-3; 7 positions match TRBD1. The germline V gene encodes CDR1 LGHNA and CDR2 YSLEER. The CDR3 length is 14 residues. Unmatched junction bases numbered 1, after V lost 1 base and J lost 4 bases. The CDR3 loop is CASSQAGQGNTIYF. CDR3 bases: TGCGCCAGCAGCCAAGCGGGACAGGGAAACACCATATATTTT.

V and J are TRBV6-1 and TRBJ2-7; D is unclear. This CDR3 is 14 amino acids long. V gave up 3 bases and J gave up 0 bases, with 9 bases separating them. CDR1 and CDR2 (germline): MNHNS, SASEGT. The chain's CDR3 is CASSESPGSYEQYF. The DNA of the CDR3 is TGTGCCAGCAGTGAGTCGCCGGGCTCCTACGAGCAGTACTTC.

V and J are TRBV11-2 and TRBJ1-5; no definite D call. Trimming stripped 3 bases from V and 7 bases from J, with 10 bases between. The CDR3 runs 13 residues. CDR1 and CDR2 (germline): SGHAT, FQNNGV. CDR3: CASSLETRQPQHF. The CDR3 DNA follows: TGTGCCAGCAGCTTGGAGACTCGACAGCCCCAGCATTTT.

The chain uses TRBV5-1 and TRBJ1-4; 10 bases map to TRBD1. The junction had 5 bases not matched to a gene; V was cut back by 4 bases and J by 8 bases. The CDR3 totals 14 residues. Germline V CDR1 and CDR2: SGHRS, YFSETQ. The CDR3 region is CASSTGQGFEKLFF. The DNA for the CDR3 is TGCGCCAGCAGCACGGGACAGGGGTTCGAAAAACTGTTTTTT.

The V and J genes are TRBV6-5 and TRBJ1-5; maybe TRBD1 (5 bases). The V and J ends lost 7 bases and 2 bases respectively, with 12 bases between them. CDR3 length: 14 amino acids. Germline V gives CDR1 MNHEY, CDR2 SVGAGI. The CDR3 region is CASILAGRNQPQHF. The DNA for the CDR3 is TGTGCCAGCATTCTGGCAGGGCGCAATCAGCCCCAGCATTTT.

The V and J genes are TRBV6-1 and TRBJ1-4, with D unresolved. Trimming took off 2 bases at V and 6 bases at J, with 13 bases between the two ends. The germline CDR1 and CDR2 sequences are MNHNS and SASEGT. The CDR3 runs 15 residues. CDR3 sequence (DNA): TGTGCCAGCAGTGAATACGAGGCACGAGATGAAAAACTGTTTTTT. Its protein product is CASSEYEARDEKLFF.

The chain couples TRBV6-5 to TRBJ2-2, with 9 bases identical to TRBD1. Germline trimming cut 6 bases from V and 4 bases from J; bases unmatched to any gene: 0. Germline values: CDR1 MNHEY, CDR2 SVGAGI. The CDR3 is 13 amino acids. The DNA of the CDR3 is TGTGCCAGCAGGACAGGGGGCACCGGGGAGCTGTTTTTT. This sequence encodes CASRTGGTGELFF.

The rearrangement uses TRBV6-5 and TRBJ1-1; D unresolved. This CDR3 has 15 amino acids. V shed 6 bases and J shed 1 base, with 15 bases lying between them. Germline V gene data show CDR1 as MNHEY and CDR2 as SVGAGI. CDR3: CASSQFGVGNTEAFF. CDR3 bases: TGTGCCAGCAGCCAGTTTGGGGTCGGGAACACTGAAGCTTTCTTT.

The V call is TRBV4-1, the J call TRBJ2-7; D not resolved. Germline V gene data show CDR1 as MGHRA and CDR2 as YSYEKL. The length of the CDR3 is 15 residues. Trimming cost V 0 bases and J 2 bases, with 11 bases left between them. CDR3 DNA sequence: TGCGCCAGCAGCCAAGATTTCCCAGGTCCCTACGAGCAGTACTTC. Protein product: CASSQDFPGPYEQYF.

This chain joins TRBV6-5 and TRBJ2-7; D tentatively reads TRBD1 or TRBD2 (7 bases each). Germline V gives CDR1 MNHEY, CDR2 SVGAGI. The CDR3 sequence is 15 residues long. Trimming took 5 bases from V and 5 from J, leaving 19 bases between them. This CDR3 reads CASSPLGGGGNEQYF. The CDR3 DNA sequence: TGTGCCAGCAGTCCCCTCGGGGGAGGGGGCAACGAGCAGTACTTC.

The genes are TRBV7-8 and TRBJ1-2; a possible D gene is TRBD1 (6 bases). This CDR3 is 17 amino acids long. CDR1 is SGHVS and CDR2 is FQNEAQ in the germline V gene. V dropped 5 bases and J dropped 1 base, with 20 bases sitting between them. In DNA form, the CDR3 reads TGTGCCAGCAGCCCCGGTTGGAGAGGGACATTTAACTATGGCTACACCTTC. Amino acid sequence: CASSPGWRGTFNYGYTF.

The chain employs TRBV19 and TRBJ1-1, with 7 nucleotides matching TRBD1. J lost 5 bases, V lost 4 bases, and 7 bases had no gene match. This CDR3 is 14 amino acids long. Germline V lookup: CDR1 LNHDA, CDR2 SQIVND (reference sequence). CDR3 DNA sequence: TGTGCCAGTAGTACTCAGACAGGGCGGACTGAAGCTTTCTTT. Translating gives CASSTQTGRTEAFF.